This T cell receptor beta chain emerged from a study of early T cells in non-severe SARS-CoV-2 infection (TCRdb year 2021). Context from the whole study: Because TCR sequencing was done on bulk RNA from unsorted whole blood, the alpha and beta chains could not be paired.

A case-control design nested within a healthcare worker cohort in London, UK, was used, with weekly nasopharyngeal swab PCR tests and blood sampling performed. Between 23 and 31 March 2020, the week of the UK lockdown, healthcare workers were enrolled and then followed up weekly for as long as 16 weeks. Receptor libraries were prepared by 5' RACE. TCRdb names NextSeq 500 as the instrument used. Unique molecular identifiers were attached to individual cDNA molecules in the TCR library protocol so that sequencing error and PCR bias could be corrected. Sequencing covered both TCR alpha and beta chains, and within each sample the abundances of alpha and beta sequences were tightly co-correlated. For the original study's pipeline: Decombinator V4 was used to annotate the V gene, J gene and CDR3 of the TCR sequences. TCRs were defined as expanded if a significant change between any two time points was detected under a Poisson model with p below 0.0001. TCR abundances were normalised to the total number of TCRs sequenced in each sample and reported as counts per million. MAIT TCRs were defined by TRAV1-2 paired with TRAJ12, TRAJ20 or TRAJ33, and iNKT TCRs by TRAV10 paired with TRAJ18. VDJdb, accessed on 1 November 2021, was searched for TCRs annotated for CMV, EBV and SARS-CoV-2, and TCRs annotated for more than one antigen were excluded. TCRdb's own reprocessing of the public reads used fastp at Q25 and MiXCR and kept productive beta chains. Identical CDR3 protein sequences are pooled into one entry, listed with their most common genes and DNA. For this entry, the V and J calls and clone size follow TCRdb and not the study's own pipeline. In this sample the table shows more than 95,000 distinct CDR3 sequences, just under 15% of which occur a single time. The ten largest clones take up just over 20% of the sample.

Overall study outcomes, separate from this receptor: VDJdb matching was skewed toward anti-spike CD8 responses, so virus-specific expansions were likely underestimated and private and CD4 specificities were missed.

The germline ends are 12 bases apart after V is trimmed by 3 bases and J by 4 bases. Including the terminal cysteine and phenylalanine, the CDR3 comprises 14 residues. The DNA shown is the 42-base CDR3, in frame from base 1. Taken from the germline V gene (reference sequence), the CDR1 and CDR2 loops are LGHDT and YNNKEL. A few counts support this clonotype. Its antigen is unknown. Per-base quality was not reported, and no clone a single base away is much larger than it. The sequence came from an adult who was a healthcare worker with PCR-confirmed SARS-CoV-2 infection or an uninfected control (not recorded which). Source material: whole blood. The sequence joins TRBV3-1 to TRBJ2-5; TRBD1 might be the D gene, on 6 matching bases. The DNA sequence reads TGTGCCAGCAGCCATAATCAGGGGCCAGAGACCCAGTACTTC. This codes for CASSHNQGPETQYF.